This entry features one T cell receptor (beta chain) sequence. Its specificity is unknown. V shed 0 bases and J shed 7 bases, with 9 bases lying between them. The CDR3 sequence is 13 residues long. Germline assignment: CDR1 MGHRA and CDR2 YSYEKL. This entry belongs to a study of T cell responses to AZD1222 COVID-19 vaccine. Study-level results: Spike-specific TCR breadth and depth both grew after two AZD1222 doses. The donor cohort was predominantly white British with a female majority, and clonal diversity may have been underestimated.

Assay used: immunoSEQ multiplex PCR; TCRdb lists only in-frame clones, some missing. The sample records 86,000 or so clones, about 92% being singletons. The chain employs TRBV4-1 and TRBJ1-2; D remains unclear. This clonotype originated in an adult in good health. The sample in question was peripheral blood, obtained on day 0 of AZD1222 vaccination. The CDR3 reads CASSQDGGSGYTF. The CDR3 DNA reads as TGCGCCAGCAGCCAAGATGGAGGGAGTGGCTACACCTTC.